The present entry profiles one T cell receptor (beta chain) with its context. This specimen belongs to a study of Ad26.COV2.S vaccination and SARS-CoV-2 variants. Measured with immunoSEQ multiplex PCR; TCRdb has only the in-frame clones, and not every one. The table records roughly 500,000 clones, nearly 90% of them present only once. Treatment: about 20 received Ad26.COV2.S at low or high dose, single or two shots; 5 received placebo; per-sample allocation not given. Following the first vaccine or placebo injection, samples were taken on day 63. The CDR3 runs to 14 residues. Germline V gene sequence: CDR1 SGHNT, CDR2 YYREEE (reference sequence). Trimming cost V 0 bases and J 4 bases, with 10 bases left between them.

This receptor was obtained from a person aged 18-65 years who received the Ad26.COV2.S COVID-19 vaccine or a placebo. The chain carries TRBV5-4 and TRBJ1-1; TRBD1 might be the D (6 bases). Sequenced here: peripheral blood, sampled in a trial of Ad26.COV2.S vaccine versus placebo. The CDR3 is CASSLGRGATEAFF. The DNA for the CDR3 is TGTGCCAGCAGCTTGGGACGGGGGGCCACTGAAGCTTTCTTT.